This T cell receptor (beta chain) appears in the sequencing data of a study of PD-L1 blockade in urothelial cancer. Overall study: About nine tenths of the roughly 30 patients comprised males who had bladder-origin urothelial cancer. A median around 140,000 T cells were found in blood samples. Prior chemotherapy ranged from 0 to 3 regimens per patient.

The method was immunoSEQ multiplex PCR; TCRdb's version includes in-frame clones alone and lacks a portion of them. In the table there are 40,000 to 55,000 clones, about 86% of which are singletons. Time point meaning: pretreatment peripheral blood. The table lists this clone with a few counts. With 8 bases clipped from V and 4 bases from J, the junction kept 9 bases outside the gene matches. Germline CDR1 SNHLY, CDR2 FYNNEI. The CDR3 covers 14 residues. This TCR derives from a man between 60 and 70 years old with urothelial cancer. V usage is TRBV2 and J usage is TRBJ1-2; 8 nucleotides match TRBD1. The sequenced sample was PBMCs, obtained around atezolizumab (anti-PD-L1) treatment. CDR3 bases: TGTGCCAGCCGACAGGGGTCCCTCCTCTATGGCTACACCTTC. Its protein product is CASRQGSLLYGYTF.